The 10 T cell receptor beta chains listed next were all sequenced from one sample in a study of shared T cell receptors in the human thymus. Profiling relied on immunoSEQ multiplex PCR, and the TCRdb table lists in-frame clones only, not all of them. The table lists roughly 710,000 clones, approximately 83% of them singletons. These data also featured in a second study, about human thymus T cells.

The source material was thymocytes. These receptors were taken from a girl under two years old with a congenital heart defect.

The chain links TRBV4-1 to TRBJ1-6; D gene uncertain. The CDR3 is 15 residues long. Trimming took 0 bases from V and 4 from J, leaving 7 bases between them. In germline, CDR1 is MGHRA, CDR2 YSYEKL. The DNA of the CDR3 is TGCGCCAGCAGCCAAGATGTCGGGTATAATTCACCCCTCCACTTT. As protein: CASSQDVGYNSPLHF.

The chain uses TRBV28 and TRBJ2-1; tentatively, D is TRBD1 (6 bases). Germline V gene lookup returns CDR1 MDHEN and CDR2 SYDVKM. V was clipped by 6 bases and J by 4 bases, with 22 bases between them. CDR3 length: 17 residues. CDR3 amino acids: CASSMMVGSQGYNEQFF. The CDR3 DNA reads TGTGCCAGCAGCATGATGGTGGGGTCACAGGGATACAATGAGCAGTTCTTC.

The genes are TRBV6-5 and TRBJ2-7; 7 bases match TRBD1. The CDR3 has 13 amino acids. From germline, CDR1 is MNHEY and CDR2 SVGAGI. V shed 8 bases and J 7 bases; nucleotides not matched to a gene: 11. As DNA, the CDR3 is TGTGCCAGCCGGAGACAGGGAACGGTAGAGCAGTACTTC. Amino acids: CASRRQGTVEQYF.

The chain joins TRBV19 to TRBJ1-4, with TRBD1 as a possible D gene (6 bases). This CDR3 is 14 amino acids long. V was shortened by 4 bases and J by 6 bases, with 12 bases between the two germline ends. Per the germline V gene, CDR1 is LNHDA and CDR2 is SQIVND (reference sequence). The chain's CDR3 is CASSRDRQDEKLFF. The CDR3 DNA is TGTGCCAGTAGTAGGGACCGACAGGATGAAAAACTGTTTTTT.

In this sample, this clone turned up a few times. The chain is built from TRBV27 and TRBJ1-6; D remains unclear. The V end lost 2 bases, the J end lost 4 bases, and 9 bases lay between the germline ends. CDR3 size: 15 residues. The germline gives CDR1 MNHEY, CDR2 SMNVEV (reference sequence). The CDR3 loop reads CASSLEQTYNSPLHF. The CDR3 DNA is TGTGCCAGCAGTTTAGAGCAGACATATAATTCACCCCTCCACTTT.

The chain has TRBV6-5 and TRBJ2-7; 7 nucleotides align to TRBD1. Germline values: CDR1 MNHEY, CDR2 SVGAGI. With 8 bases clipped from V and 6 bases from J, the junction kept 10 bases outside the gene matches. The CDR3 extends over 13 amino acids. The CDR3 region has the DNA TGTGCCAGCCGGCGGACAGGCGGACGCGAGCAGTACTTC. Encoded protein: CASRRTGGREQYF.

The count of this clone is one. The chain employs TRBV12-5 and TRBJ1-3; 8 nucleotides match TRBD1. Germline loops: CDR1 LGHNT, CDR2 FRNRAP. V trimming: 9 bases; J trimming: 3 bases; junction bases outside the gene matches: 13. The CDR3 runs 16 residues. CDR3 sequence (DNA): TGTGCTAGCGGACTCGGACAGGGCAATGATGGAAACACCATATATTTT. Protein sequence: CASGLGQGNDGNTIYF.

In this sample, this clone turned up once. J is TRBJ2-2 and V is TRBV5-4; 14 positions agree with TRBD2. Germline CDR1 and CDR2: SGHNT and YYREEE (reference sequence). CDR3 length: 20 residues. V lost 3 bases, J lost 3 bases, and 13 bases stayed unmatched. The CDR3 here is CASSSSETSGGGPDTGELFF. The CDR3 DNA sequence: TGTGCCAGCAGCTCCTCCGAGACTAGCGGGGGGGGGCCGGACACCGGGGAGCTGTTTTTT. Variable domain in full (rest from reference TRBV5-4 and TRBJ2-2): ETGVTQSPTHLIKTRGQQVTLRCSSQSGHNTVSWYQQALGQGPQFIFQYYREEENGRGNFPPRFSGLQFPNYSSELNVNALELDDSALYLCASSSSETSGGGPDTGELFFGEGSRLTVL.

The rearrangement joins TRBV6-1 to TRBJ2-5, with D maybe TRBD2 (6 bases). The CDR3 length is 14 residues. Trimming shortened V by 8 bases and J by 2 bases, and 15 bases separated the two germline ends. The V gene's germline CDR1 is MNHNS and CDR2 SASEGT. The CDR3 region has the DNA TGTGCCAGCCAAACTCGGGACTTTCAAGAGACCCAGTACTTC. It yields the protein CASQTRDFQETQYF.

The chain carries TRBV5-1 and TRBJ1-1; D unresolved. Germline V gene data show CDR1 as SGHRS and CDR2 as YFSETQ. V was trimmed by 1 base and J by 1 base, leaving 11 bases between them. The CDR3 covers 15 residues. DNA of the CDR3: TGCGCCAGCAGCTTGAACCGGGAGACGAACACTGAAGCTTTCTTT. It specifies CASSLNRETNTEAFF.